This T cell receptor (beta chain) was captured by sequencing in a study of shared clonotypes between healthy human individuals. Some clones are missing from TCRdb's copy, which holds only in-frame ones; the method was immunoSEQ multiplex PCR. The profile shows hundreds of thousands of clones, just over 75% of them singletons. This clone has a count of ten or more. Germline CDR1 reads MGHDK; CDR2 reads SYGVNS. Trimming removed 6 bases from V and 0 bases from J, with 12 bases in between. This CDR3 comprises 15 residues. The receptor comes from a woman aged 35 to 49 in good health. Some clones in this sample may be carry-over from other donors' samples. The sequencing sample was made of PBMCs. The chain joins TRBV25-1 to TRBJ1-3; no clear D. CDR3 coding DNA: TGTGCCAGCAGGTCTGGCCCCGGCTCTGGAAACACCATATATTTT. Its translation: CASRSGPGSGNTIYF.